Given below is one T cell receptor (beta chain) in context. This clonotype was seen more than once but under ten times. Its recognized antigen is unknown. Base qualities are missing; no much larger clone stands one base away. The data were taken from a study of T cells in Graves' hyperthyroidism and ophthalmopathy (dated by TCRdb to between 2017 and 2020). Turning to the overall study: Peripheral blood was sampled at the time of initial diagnosis, prior to any treatment. To identify TCR V-J signatures that set the groups apart, the researchers used a discovery cohort of 100 patients, made up of around 40 with Graves' ophthalmopathy and 57 with stable Graves' hyperthyroidism. Whether ophthalmopathy could be predicted prospectively was tested in an independent validation cohort made up of fewer than 20 hyperthyroidism patients plus 17 patients who later progressed to ophthalmopathy. The 95 to 100 discovery patients were randomly divided into training and test sets at a 7:3 ratio. In addition, the study compared T-cell repertoires in thyroid tissue and in blood from several Graves' hyperthyroidism patients. Following sampling, methimazole starting at 30 mg daily was given to hyperthyroidism patients, and high-dose intravenous methylprednisolone was given to ophthalmopathy patients. According to the paper, TCR Vbeta CDR3 sequencing was carried out on approximately 140 peripheral blood samples, which came from 40 to 45 ophthalmopathy, 75 or so hyperthyroidism and about 17 progressor patients.

Spanning cysteine to phenylalanine, the CDR3 consists of 15 amino acids. CDR3 DNA only is kept here, 45 bases in frame from base 1. From a lookup of the germline V gene, CDR1 and CDR2 are SGHRS and YFSETQ. Trimming removed 4 bases from V and 0 bases from J; the gene matches leave 4 bases unexplained. Graves' hyperthyroidism was defined as stable when no progression to ophthalmopathy occurred over 18 months of follow-up. The hyperthyroidism patients were between 18 and 65 years old and newly diagnosed, with a disease duration of less than 2 months. The study excluded patients with uncontrolled infections, other autoimmune diseases, pregnancy or lactation. Diagnoses were based on clinical symptoms, serum thyroxine and TRAb, thyroid ultrasound and orbital computed tomography. PBMCs were separated from under 12 ml of fresh peripheral blood using Ficoll-Paque density gradient centrifugation. Trizol reagent was used to extract total RNA, and RNA quality was then checked on an Agilent 2100 Bioanalyzer.

TCR beta CDR3 regions were amplified from RNA transcripts. For the first round of RT-PCR on the TCR CDR3, the HTBI primer set was used together with the Qiagen OneStep RT-PCR kit. The libraries were constructed in a second round of multiplex PCR and then size-selected and purified. Libraries were sequenced paired-end with 100 bp reads on an Illumina HiSeq2000. The study's processing was this. SOAPnuke was used to process the raw data, removing reads that contained adapters or uncalled bases, had a mean Phred below 15, or lacked an exact match to the constant primer or identifier. COPE v1.2.5 was used to merge high-quality paired reads, and clonotypes were defined as unique nucleotide sequences. Clonotypes were aligned to IMGT TRBV, TRBD and TRBJ reference segments using MiTCR v1.1. Analysis was restricted to V-J combinations with a frequency above 0.0001, which covered 99% to 99.2% of repertoires. The TCS score was defined as the ratio of F50 (clonal expansion) to E x V (chaos), calculated using BLOSUM62-based TCRdist between CDR3 peptides within each V-J. Welch's t-statistics and random forest reduced several hundred V-J features to 10 to 15, which were used in a naive Bayes classifier (R e1071). In TCRdb, the public reads were trimmed at Q25 with fastp and aligned with MiXCR, with productive beta chains retained. Here each entry gathers all rows of one CDR3 protein and keeps the most common genes and DNA. The V and J calls and clone size are TCRdb's, not the authors'. The sample table holds over 650,000 distinct CDR3 sequences, of which around 17% were seen once. Of the sample, roughly 8% is held by the ten largest clones.

Paper-wide results and their limitations: In cross-validation, a model built on a 13 V-J signature told ophthalmopathy apart from stable hyperthyroidism with 85% to 90% sensitivity and around 81% specificity, and in testing the same model reached 80%/75%. In validation, progression to ophthalmopathy was predicted by the model with nearly 71% sensitivity and around 75% specificity, a median of around 6.5 months before onset. Blood samples also contained most of the expanded thyroid clonotypes (frequency above 0.001), which suggests that blood repertoires may reflect thyroid immune responses. Sample size was not statistically predetermined, and investigators were not blinded to group allocation.

The sequenced sample consisted of blood. The clonotype originates from a man aged 18 to 30 with Graves' hyperthyroidism. Rearrangement joined TRBV5-1 to TRBJ2-5, with 9 junctional bases fitting TRBD1. CDR3 region: CASSRTGANQETQYF. The sequence in DNA is TGCGCCAGCAGCAGGACAGGGGCGAACCAAGAGACCCAGTACTTC.